This T cell receptor beta chain was sequenced for a study of T cell responses to AZD1222 COVID-19 vaccine. Study outcomes and limitations: Clonal diversity may have been underestimated, and the donors were mostly white British, with more females than males.

To note about this clone: Antigen specificity is unknown.

Data came from immunoSEQ multiplex PCR; TCRdb stores just in-frame clones and leaves some out. Of around 96,000 clones in the sample, around nine tenths are singletons; the top ten hold around a tenth. The sequence derives from an adult who received the AZD1222 COVID-19 vaccine. Sample: peripheral blood, taken 28 days after the second AZD1222 dose.

The CDR3 spells CASTTGTTGELFF. In DNA form, the CDR3 reads TGCGCCAGCACGACAGGGACCACCGGGGAGCTGTTTTTT. The gene calls are TRBV5-1 and TRBJ2-2; 7 bases fit TRBD1. The J segment lost 4 bases and the V segment lost 6 bases, leaving 3 bases of the junction unmatched. CDR1 is SGHRS and CDR2 is YFSETQ in the germline V gene. There are 13 residues in the CDR3.